Given below is one TCR beta chain in context. What it binds is not known. Through a sample-barcoded 5' primer and a J-beta primer mix, a second PCR was run for roughly 7 to 12 cycles. All cDNA molecules were each tagged by a template-switch adaptor with 12 random nucleotides. TCRdb independently ran MiXCR on the 5' RACE reads; one entry per CDR3 protein. The data hold hundreds of thousands of distinct CDR3 sequences, with roughly 60% observed a single time. Donors ranged from about 6 to 90 years old and were healthy Caucasians in Russia. V gave up 0 bases and J gave up 2 bases, with 9 bases separating them. This CDR3 is built from 15 residues. CDR1 and CDR2 (germline): LGHNA, YSLEER. The data originate from a study of blood T cells in healthy people across ages. Study findings and constraints: Measured against age, TCR beta diversity per million T cells decreased in a roughly linear manner.

This receptor was taken from a man aged 30-40 years in good health. Sequenced sample: blood. The rearrangement uses TRBV4-3 and TRBJ2-3, with D hard to call. The CDR3 loop is CASSQEGLTTDTQYF. The CDR3 DNA sequence: TGCGCCAGCAGCCAAGAAGGGCTTACCACAGATACGCAGTATTTT.